This T cell receptor beta chain comes out of a study of blood T cell repertoires in COVID-19. The wider study: The samples span acute and convalescent COVID-19 from the United States, Italy and Spain.

The V end lost 1 base, the J end lost 2 bases, and 10 bases lay between the germline ends. The germline gives CDR1 MDHEN, CDR2 SYDVKM. The CDR3 runs 15 residues. The table came from immunoSEQ multiplex PCR; TCRdb's copy has only in-frame clones and leaves some out. The sample includes over 250,000 clones, 87% of them seen just once. The receptor comes from a woman aged 40 to 50 who had recovered from COVID-19. The chain employs TRBV28 and TRBJ2-3; D is possibly TRBD2 (6 bases). Material for sequencing was peripheral blood. The CDR3 sequence is CASSLFGGNTDTQYF. CDR3 bases: TGTGCCAGCAGTTTATTTGGGGGGAACACAGATACGCAGTATTTT.